In its sample, the clone carrying this T cell receptor (beta chain) was seen many times. The antigen is undetermined. The data originate from a study of post-analysis software for immune sequencing data. cDNA libraries for TCR beta contained unique molecular identifiers. When about 0.9 to 10 million T cells were used, they gave a few hundred thousand cDNA molecules. TCRdb reanalysed the PCR reads using MiXCR and keeps one entry per CDR3 protein. Found here are around 260,000 distinct CDR3 sequences, just over 35% of them singletons; the top ten hold under 5%. The CDR3 is 16 amino acids. Germline values: CDR1 DFQATT, CDR2 SNEGSKA (reference sequence). V shed 6 bases and J shed 10 bases, with 25 bases lying between them. Overall study results and limits: Significantly decreased normalized Chao1 diversity was recorded for multiple sclerosis patients relative to controls. Under the F measure, samples that were prepared in one batch clustered strongly together. The study found TRBV5-6, TRBV5-1 and TRBV20-1 among five TRBV segments more frequent in patients than controls.

V and J are TRBV20-1 and TRBJ1-6; no reliable D call. This TCR was recovered from a girl aged 5-17 years with multiple sclerosis. Sequenced: blood. The DNA of the CDR3 is TGCAGTGCCCCCAAGTTAGCGGGAGAAGTCTCCTCACCCCTCCACTTT. Translated: CSAPKLAGEVSSPLHF.